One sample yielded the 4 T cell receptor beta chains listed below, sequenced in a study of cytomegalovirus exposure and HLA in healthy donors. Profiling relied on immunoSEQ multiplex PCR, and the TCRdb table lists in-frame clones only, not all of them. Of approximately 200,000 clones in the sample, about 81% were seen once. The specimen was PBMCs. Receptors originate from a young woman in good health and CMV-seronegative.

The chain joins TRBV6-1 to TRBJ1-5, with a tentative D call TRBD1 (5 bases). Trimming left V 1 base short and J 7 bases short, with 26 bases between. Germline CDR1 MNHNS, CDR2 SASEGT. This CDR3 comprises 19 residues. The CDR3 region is CASSEEHSLGRAGWQPQHF. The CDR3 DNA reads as TGTGCCAGCAGTGAAGAACATTCCTTGGGCAGGGCTGGTTGGCAGCCCCAGCATTTT.

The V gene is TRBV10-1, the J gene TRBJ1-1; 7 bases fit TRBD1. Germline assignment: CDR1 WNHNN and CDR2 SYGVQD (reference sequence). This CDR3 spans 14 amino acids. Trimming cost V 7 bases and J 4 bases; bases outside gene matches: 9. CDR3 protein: CASNPTGLGTEAFF. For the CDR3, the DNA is TGCGCCAGCAACCCGACAGGGTTGGGCACTGAAGCTTTCTTT.

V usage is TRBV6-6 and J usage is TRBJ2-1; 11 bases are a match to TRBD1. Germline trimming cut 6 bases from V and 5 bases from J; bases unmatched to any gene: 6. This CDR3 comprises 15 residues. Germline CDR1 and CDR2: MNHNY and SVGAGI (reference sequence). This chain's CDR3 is CASRGGQGADNEQFF. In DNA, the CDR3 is TGTGCCAGCAGGGGAGGACAGGGGGCCGACAATGAGCAGTTCTTC.

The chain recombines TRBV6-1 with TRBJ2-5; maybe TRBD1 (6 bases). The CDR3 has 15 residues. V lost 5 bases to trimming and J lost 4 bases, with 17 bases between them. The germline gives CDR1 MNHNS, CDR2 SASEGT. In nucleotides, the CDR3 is TGTGCCAGCAGTAGATTACAGGGTCGTGGAGAGACCCAGTACTTC. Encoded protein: CASSRLQGRGETQYF.